A single sample is the source of the 21 T cell receptor beta chains below, sequenced in a study of blood T cells in healthy people across ages. The use of a sample-barcoded 5' primer and a J-beta primer mix characterized a second PCR of roughly 6 to 11 cycles. One entry per CDR3 protein, called by TCRdb with MiXCR from the 5' RACE reads. The table has hundreds of thousands of distinct CDR3 sequences, roughly 30% seen once. Sequencing was done on a sample of blood. The source is a woman of 80 years or more in good health.

At least ten counts were recorded for this clonotype. V usage is TRBV14 and J usage is TRBJ2-5; unclear D gene. Germline CDR1 reads SGHDN; CDR2 reads FVKESK. The CDR3 spans 12 residues. V was clipped by 0 bases and J by 6 bases, with 5 bases between them. The CDR3 here is CASSQDRKTQYF. CDR3 bases: TGTGCCAGCAGCCAAGATCGGAAGACCCAGTACTTC.

In the case of this clonotype: One end of the junction fails to match germline, which may point to a read error. The V call is TRBV6-1, the J call TRBJ1-1, with D uncertain. CDR3 length: 13 amino acids. Germline values: CDR1 MNHNS, CDR2 SASEGT. The CDR3 DNA is TGTGCCAGCAGGATGATAAGGAACCCTGAAGCTTTCTTT. Its translation: CASRMIRNPEAFF.

Regarding this clonotype: A junction boundary mismatches the germline segment, possibly from a read error. This chain links TRBV7-2 with TRBJ1-1; unclear D gene. CDR3 size: 13 residues. Germline V gene lookup returns CDR1 SGHTA and CDR2 FQGNSA. For the CDR3, the DNA is TGTGCCAGCAGCTTACGGAGGAACACTGTAGCTTTCTTT. Translation gives CASSLRRNTVAFF.

The chain couples TRBV5-6 to TRBJ1-6, with a weak D call TRBD1 (5 bases). V was cut by 4 bases and J by 4 bases, with 12 bases left in between. Germline lookup yields CDR1 SGHDT and CDR2 YYEEEE. The CDR3 covers 15 residues. This CDR3 is CASSPWWGYNSPLHF. CDR3 nucleotide sequence: TGTGCCAGCAGCCCCTGGTGGGGGTATAATTCACCCCTCCACTTT.

This rearrangement joins TRBV5-6 to TRBJ2-7, with 7 bases identical to TRBD1. CDR1 and CDR2 (germline): SGHDT, YYEEEE. The CDR3 contains 16 residues. Germline trimming cut 4 bases from V and 0 bases from J; bases unmatched to any gene: 10. CDR3 sequence: CASSLRTGTTSYEQYF. The DNA of the CDR3 is TGTGCCAGCAGCCTTAGGACAGGAACTACCTCCTACGAGCAGTACTTC.

This clonotype was detected many times. This rearrangement joins TRBV7-2 to TRBJ1-5; D uncertain. The V gene's germline CDR1 is SGHTA and CDR2 FQGNSA. The V end was cut by 2 bases, the J end by 5 bases, with 7 bases between. CDR3 size: 13 residues. CDR3 sequence: CASSLYGDQPQHF. In DNA form, the CDR3 reads TGTGCCAGCAGCTTATACGGGGATCAGCCCCAGCATTTT.

This clonotype was counted many times. V and J are TRBV4-2 and TRBJ2-2; possibly TRBD2 for D (6 bases). The CDR3 is made up of 14 amino acids. Germline V gene lookup returns CDR1 LGHNA and CDR2 YNFKEQ. Between the trimmed V and J ends, which lost 2 bases and 7 bases, there was a span of 11 bases. The CDR3: CASSQTTGGGELFF. The DNA for the CDR3 is TGTGCCAGCAGCCAAACGACCGGGGGCGGGGAGCTGTTTTTT.

A word on this clonotype: A much larger clone lies a single base off, so this may be a read error. The gene calls are TRBV12-3 or TRBV12-4 and TRBJ1-2; 7 bases are a match to TRBD1. V lost 6 bases to trimming and J lost 2 bases; unmatched junction nucleotides: 6. The CDR3 extends over 14 amino acids. CDR3 bases: TGTGCCAGCAGGGTGGACAGGAGAAACTATGGCTACACCTTC. This gives the protein CASRVDRRNYGYTF.

This clonotype was seen repeatedly, ten times or more. The J gene is TRBJ1-6, the V gene TRBV20-1; TRBD1 might be the D (6 bases). V gave up 6 bases and J gave up 1 base, with 10 bases separating them. The CDR3 spans 14 residues. The germline V gene encodes CDR1 DFQATT and CDR2 SNEGSKA (reference sequence). CDR3 coding DNA: TGCAGTGCCCTGGGGGCGTCCTATAATTCACCCCTCCACTTT. It yields the protein CSALGASYNSPLHF.

The gene calls are TRBV5-1 and TRBJ1-1, with 11 bases matching TRBD1. The CDR3 is 17 amino acids. Trimming cost V 4 bases and J 0 bases; bases outside gene matches: 8. Germline V lookup: CDR1 SGHRS, CDR2 YFSETQ. CDR3 nucleotides: TGCGCCAGCAGCAGGGGGACAGGGGGTCTTTTGAACACTGAAGCTTTCTTT. Its protein product is CASSRGTGGLLNTEAFF.

In the case of this clonotype: Being one base from a much bigger clone, this may be a read error. CDR3 sequence (DNA): TGCAGTGCTAGAGTCATCGGGGGCTATGGCTACACCTTC. Amino acids: CSARVIGGYGYTF. The rearrangement links TRBV20-1 to TRBJ1-2; D perhaps matches TRBD1 (5 bases). The CDR3 is 13 amino acids. V lost 1 base and J 4 bases, leaving 10 bases between the germline ends. CDR1 and CDR2 from the germline V gene are DFQATT and SNEGSKA (reference sequence).

Ten or more counts support this clonotype. The chain combines TRBV20-1 with TRBJ2-3; TRBD1 or TRBD2 may be the D gene (7 bases each). The germline V gene has CDR1 DFQATT and CDR2 SNEGSKA (reference sequence). The CDR3 has 16 residues. V was clipped by 0 bases and J by 2 bases, with 15 bases between them. The CDR3 loop reads CSARDLGGTVTDTQYF. For the CDR3, the DNA is TGCAGTGCTAGAGATTTGGGAGGGACAGTCACAGATACGCAGTATTTT.

The chain carries TRBV7-9 and TRBJ2-1, with unresolved D. V was shortened by 1 base and J by 5 bases, with 18 bases between the two germline ends. Germline V gene data show CDR1 as SEHNR and CDR2 as FQNEAQ (reference sequence). The CDR3 contains 17 residues. The CDR3 region is CASSLVFRSEGNNEQFF. CDR3 in DNA: TGTGCCAGCAGCTTAGTCTTTAGGTCAGAAGGTAACAATGAGCAGTTCTTC.

Points on this clonotype: An end of the junction does not agree with germline; a read error may underlie this. The chain links TRBV20-1 to TRBJ2-1; maybe TRBD2 (6 bases). The length of the CDR3 is 13 residues. CDR1 is DFQATT and CDR2 is SNEGSKA in the germline V gene (reference sequence). The CDR3 loop is CSTSLNRVNEQFF. DNA for the CDR3: TGCAGTACTAGCTTGAATAGAGTAAATGAGCAGTTCTTC.

Points on this clonotype: A much more abundant neighbour one base away suggests this may be a read error. V gene TRBV24-1 combines with J gene TRBJ2-1, with D perhaps matching TRBD1 (6 bases). Trimming stripped 8 bases from V and 0 bases from J, with 16 bases between. The CDR3 sequence is 16 residues long. Per germline, CDR1 KGHDR and CDR2 SFDVKD. The CDR3 sequence is CATNDPRGSSYNEQFF. The CDR3 DNA sequence: TGTGCCACCAATGACCCCAGGGGCAGCTCCTACAATGAGCAGTTCTTC.

To note about this clonotype: This clone may be a read error of a much larger clone one base away. This chain links TRBV28 with TRBJ2-4; D is unclear. The CDR3 is made up of 15 amino acids. V lost 3 bases, J lost 0 bases, and 9 bases lay in between. Germline CDR1 and CDR2: MDHEN and SYDVKM. The CDR3 bases are TGTGCCAGCAGTTTGATGGGGTTAGCCAAAAACATTCAGTACTTC. Protein product: CASSLMGLAKNIQYF.

The V and J genes are TRBV11-1 and TRBJ2-1; 7 nucleotides line up with TRBD2. The germline V gene has CDR1 SGHAT and CDR2 FQDESV (reference sequence). The CDR3 is made up of 14 amino acids. V dropped 5 bases and J dropped 6; count of bases not matched to a gene: 7. The DNA for the CDR3 is TGTGCCAGCAGCCAACTAGCGCGGCGCAATGAGCAGTTCTTC. Encoded protein: CASSQLARRNEQFF.

This clonotype was counted ten times or more. The chain has TRBV5-5 and TRBJ2-6; 7 nucleotides agree with TRBD2. This CDR3 comprises 16 residues. Trimming at V came to 4 bases and at J to 0 bases, leaving 4 bases not matched to a gene. Germline-derived CDR1 and CDR2 are SGHKS and YYEKEE (reference sequence). This chain's CDR3 is CASSPGGVSGANVLTF. The DNA for the CDR3 is TGTGCCAGCAGCCCGGGGGGAGTCTCTGGGGCCAACGTCCTGACTTTC.

CDR3: CASSVTGGGGYNEQFF. DNA for the CDR3: TGCGCCAGCAGCGTCACGGGGGGAGGTGGCTACAATGAGCAGTTCTTC. This sequence joins TRBV5-1 and TRBJ2-1, with TRBD2 identical over 7 bases. Germline CDR1 is SGHRS and CDR2 is YFSETQ. Trimming at V came to 4 bases and at J to 3 bases, leaving 10 bases not matched to a gene. This CDR3 is built from 16 residues. The full variable domain, rest sourced from reference TRBV5-1 and TRBJ2-1, is KAGVTQTPRYLIKTRGQQVTLSCSPISGHRSVSWYQQTPGQGLQFLFEYFSETQRNKGNFPGRFSGRQFSNSRSEMNVSTLELGDSALYLCASSVTGGGGYNEQFFGPGTRLTVL.

This chain joins TRBV4-3 and TRBJ2-2, with 7 bases matching TRBD2. CDR1 LGHNA and CDR2 YSLEER come from the germline V gene. Trimming took 0 bases from V and 4 from J; bases not matched to a gene: 2. The CDR3 runs 15 residues. The CDR3 is CASSQEWGGTGELFF. The CDR3 DNA reads as TGCGCCAGCAGCCAAGAATGGGGGGGCACCGGGGAGCTGTTTTTT.

This clonotype appeared many times. The rearrangement joins TRBV29-1 to TRBJ2-7; 8 bases fit TRBD2. Germline CDR1 SQVTM, CDR2 ANQGSEA. Trimming cost V 1 base and J 3 bases; bases outside gene matches: 5. This CDR3 has 14 residues. This CDR3 reads CSVEGAGGFYEQYF. CDR3 bases: TGCAGCGTTGAAGGTGCGGGGGGTTTCTACGAGCAGTACTTC.